Shown below are 31 T cell receptor beta chains from a single sample sequenced in a study of technical replicates of blood from a few donors. Using immunoSEQ multiplex PCR, the repertoire was profiled, and TCRdb retains in-frame clones only, with some absent. The table has under 100,000 clones, 95% seen once. Sequencing was performed on T cells isolated from PBMCs. The receptor source for this set is a human donor in good health.

The chain joins TRBV11-3 to TRBJ2-1, with 10 bases aligning to TRBD2. CDR3 length: 15 residues. V lost 6 bases to trimming and J lost 8 bases; unmatched junction nucleotides: 10. Germline V gene data show CDR1 as SGHNT and CDR2 as YENEEA. The CDR3 spells CASRGGTSVNHEQFF. The DNA of the CDR3 is TGTGCCAGCAGAGGGGGGACTAGCGTGAATCATGAGCAGTTCTTC.

The V call is TRBV5-4, the J call TRBJ2-1, with D maybe TRBD2 (5 bases). V was clipped by 1 base and J by 6 bases, with 8 bases between them. Germline V gene lookup returns CDR1 SGHNT and CDR2 YYREEE (reference sequence). This CDR3 region has 13 residues. The CDR3 sequence: CASSLFSANEQFF. The DNA for the CDR3 is TGTGCCAGCAGCTTGTTTAGCGCCAATGAGCAGTTCTTC.

V and J are TRBV5-4 and TRBJ2-5, with D maybe TRBD2 (7 bases). The V gene's germline CDR1 is SGHNT and CDR2 YYREEE (reference sequence). CDR3 size: 18 residues. V was pared by 4 bases and J by 5 bases, with 27 bases between. The CDR3: CASSPRGGRGLYSETQYF. The CDR3 region has the DNA TGTGCCAGCAGCCCTAGGGGGGGAAGGGGACTTTACAGCGAGACCCAGTACTTC.

The rearrangement uses TRBV6-1 and TRBJ1-3; D is perhaps TRBD1 (6 bases). Per germline, CDR1 MNHNS and CDR2 SASEGT. The CDR3 covers 15 residues. Trimming cost V 7 bases and J 4 bases, with 17 bases left between them. The CDR3 region has the DNA TGTGCCAGCATCTTTGGCCCAGGGGAGGGAAACACCATATATTTT. Encoded protein: CASIFGPGEGNTIYF.

The rearrangement uses TRBV10-3 and TRBJ1-5, with 7 nucleotides matching TRBD1. The CDR3 contains 16 residues. J lost 1 base, V lost 0 bases, and 3 bases had no gene match. CDR1 and CDR2 (germline): ENHRY, SYGVKD. The CDR3 nucleotides are TGTGCCATCAGTGAGTCCCCGGGACAGAGCAATCAGCCCCAGCATTTT. Protein product: CAISESPGQSNQPQHF.

V is TRBV10-3 and J is TRBJ2-2, with 11 bases identical to TRBD2. The V segment lost 4 bases and the J segment 0 bases; nucleotides outside the gene matches: 7. The CDR3 extends over 18 amino acids. Germline V gene lookup returns CDR1 ENHRY and CDR2 SYGVKD. Written as DNA, the CDR3 is TGTGCCATCAGTGCACTAGCGGGAGATACAACGAACACCGGGGAGCTGTTTTTT. As protein: CAISALAGDTTNTGELFF.

This chain connects TRBV27 to TRBJ2-5, with TRBD1 identical over 7 bases. V gave up 4 bases and J gave up 7 bases; unmatched junction bases: 12. The germline V gene encodes CDR1 MNHEY and CDR2 SMNVEV (reference sequence). The CDR3 contains 15 residues. CDR3 protein: CASSSNPDRVGTQYF. The CDR3 DNA reads TGTGCCAGCAGTTCCAACCCCGACAGGGTGGGGACCCAGTACTTC.

V is TRBV18 and J is TRBJ2-5, with 9 bases that match TRBD2. The CDR3 is 15 amino acids. V gave up 1 base and J gave up 4 bases; unmatched junction bases: 4. Germline-derived CDR1 and CDR2 are KGHSH and LQKENI. The CDR3 protein is CASSPLAGEGETQYF. CDR3 nucleotides: TGTGCCAGCTCACCACTAGCGGGAGAGGGAGAGACCCAGTACTTC.

The count of this clone is one. This chain links TRBV28 with TRBJ1-2, with D possibly TRBD1 on 5 matching bases. Germline CDR1 is MDHEN and CDR2 is SYDVKM. V was pared by 5 bases and J by 3 bases, with 7 bases between. The CDR3 spans 12 residues. The CDR3: CASSPTDYGYTF. In DNA form, the CDR3 reads TGTGCCAGCAGTCCGACAGACTATGGCTACACCTTC.

In DNA, the CDR3 is TGCAGCGTTGGGGGAGTCGGGGGGCACGGGGAGCTGTTTTTT. This sequence encodes CSVGGVGGHGELFF. The genes are TRBV29-1 and TRBJ2-2, with a tentative D call TRBD2 (7 bases). The CDR3 covers 14 residues. V shed 4 bases and J shed 7 bases, with 16 bases lying between them. Germline V lookup: CDR1 SQVTM, CDR2 ANQGSEA.

The genes are TRBV7-6 and TRBJ1-2; D uncertain. The germline CDR1 and CDR2 sequences are SGHVS and FNYEAQ. Between the trimmed V and J ends, which lost 6 bases and 3 bases, there was a span of 8 bases. This CDR3 has 12 amino acids. DNA of the CDR3: TGTGCCAGCAGGGCTGTCTACTATGGCTACACCTTC. Translation gives CASRAVYYGYTF. Full variable domain (rest looked up from reference TRBV7-6 and TRBJ1-2): GAGVSQSPRYKVTKRGQDVALRCDPISGHVSLYWYRQALGQGPEFLTYFNYEAQQDKSGLPNDRFSAERPEGSISTLTIQRTEQRDSAMYRCASRAVYYGYTFGSGTRLTVV.

The chain couples TRBV28 to TRBJ1-1; D is possibly TRBD1 (5 bases). The V and J ends lost 4 bases and 0 bases respectively, with 9 bases between them. The germline CDR1 and CDR2 sequences are MDHEN and SYDVKM. There are 14 residues in the CDR3. The CDR3 reads CASSSVRVNTEAFF. The CDR3 bases are TGTGCCAGCAGTTCGGTCAGGGTGAACACTGAAGCTTTCTTT.

The chain links TRBV7-2 to TRBJ2-3; 10 bases agree with TRBD2. The CDR3 extends over 18 amino acids. CDR1 and CDR2 (germline): SGHTA, FQGNSA. The V gene end was trimmed by 3 bases and the J gene end by 0 bases; junction bases not matched to a gene: 9. CDR3 sequence (DNA): TGTGCCAGCAGCTTGTTCGGGCTAGCGGGAGCTAGCACAGATACGCAGTATTTT. It encodes CASSLFGLAGASTDTQYF.

The chain uses TRBV28 and TRBJ2-7; TRBD1 matches at 8 bases. The germline gives CDR1 MDHEN, CDR2 SYDVKM. J lost 7 bases, V lost 3 bases, and 8 bases had no gene match. This CDR3 spans 14 amino acids. The CDR3 here is CASSFFRQGREQYF. Here the CDR3 DNA reads TGTGCCAGCAGTTTCTTCCGACAGGGGCGTGAGCAGTACTTC.

This clone occurred once. J is TRBJ2-7 and V is TRBV4-1, with 7 bases identical to TRBD2. V shed 2 bases, J shed 3 bases, and the junction held 4 bases outside the gene matches. This CDR3 is 14 amino acids long. Per germline, CDR1 MGHRA and CDR2 YSYEKL. The CDR3 DNA is TGCGCCAGCAGCCAATCTAGCGGATACTACGAGCAGTACTTC. This encodes CASSQSSGYYEQYF.

This clone occurred once. V usage is TRBV7-2 and J usage is TRBJ2-7, with a tentative D call TRBD1 (5 bases). V gave up 2 bases and J gave up 3 bases, with 11 bases separating them. Germline V gene lookup returns CDR1 SGHTA and CDR2 FQGNSA. The CDR3 extends over 14 amino acids. The CDR3 DNA is TGTGCCAGCAGCTTACGACAGATCAACTACGAGCAGTACTTC. This translates into CASSLRQINYEQYF.

The chain is built from TRBV19 and TRBJ2-7; D may be TRBD2 (5 bases). V shed 3 bases and J shed 0 bases, with 12 bases lying between them. The CDR3 has 15 amino acids. Looked up from germline, CDR1 is LNHDA and CDR2 is SQIVND (reference sequence). The CDR3 coding sequence is TGTGCCAGTAGTATGTCCGGAGGTTTCTCCTACGAGCAGTACTTC. Translating it yields CASSMSGGFSYEQYF.

The chain employs TRBV27 and TRBJ2-3, with D maybe TRBD1 (8 bases). The CDR3 extends over 15 amino acids. The germline V gene encodes CDR1 MNHEY and CDR2 SMNVEV (reference sequence). V was pared by 7 bases and J by 4 bases, with 18 bases between. CDR3 nucleotide sequence: TGTGCCAGCAACAACAGGGGGGGATTTTCAGATACGCAGTATTTT. Protein: CASNNRGGFSDTQYF.

The chain carries TRBV2 and TRBJ1-1, with D uncertain. The CDR3 is 14 residues long. Germline V gene lookup returns CDR1 SNHLY and CDR2 FYNNEI. Trimming shortened V by 7 bases and J by 1 base, and 13 bases separated the two germline ends. The CDR3 sequence is CASKSTTRNTEAFF. In DNA form, the CDR3 reads TGTGCCAGCAAGTCCACAACCAGGAACACTGAAGCTTTCTTT.

V usage is TRBV18 and J usage is TRBJ1-2, with D unclear. Deletions cut 3 bases from V and 6 bases from J, with 17 bases between. The CDR3 totals 15 residues. The germline CDR1 and CDR2 sequences are KGHSH and LQKENI. The CDR3 nucleotides read TGTGCCAGCTCACCCAGGTTGGAGGAGATACATGGCTACACCTTC. This sequence encodes CASSPRLEEIHGYTF.

This rearrangement joins TRBV5-1 to TRBJ2-6; the D gene is possibly TRBD2 (5 bases). The CDR3 covers 15 residues. Trimming shortened V by 6 bases and J by 2 bases, and 12 bases separated the two germline ends. Germline V gives CDR1 SGHRS, CDR2 YFSETQ. DNA of the CDR3: TGCGCCAGCAAGTTCGCCGGGGCTGGGGCCAACGTCCTGACTTTC. This translates into CASKFAGAGANVLTF.

The chain combines TRBV10-1 with TRBJ2-7; the D is unclear. Germline V CDR1 and CDR2: WNHNN, SYGVQD (reference sequence). The V and J ends lost 3 bases and 3 bases respectively, with 15 bases between them. This CDR3 region has 15 residues. CDR3 residues: CASSDSPVTLYEQYF. The CDR3 bases are TGCGCCAGCAGTGACTCGCCAGTCACCCTCTACGAGCAGTACTTC.

The V gene is TRBV7-9, the J gene TRBJ1-1; the D gene is possibly TRBD1 (5 bases). Germline V gene sequence: CDR1 SEHNR, CDR2 FQNEAQ (reference sequence). The CDR3 runs to 15 residues. V was shortened by 4 bases and J by 11 bases, with 23 bases between the two germline ends. CDR3 nucleotide sequence: TGTGCCAGCAGCTCAGGGCCAGTCAGGGCCTCTGGGGCTTTCTTT. Protein product: CASSSGPVRASGAFF.

The gene calls are TRBV11-2 and TRBJ2-5; the match to TRBD1 covers 7 bases. CDR1 is SGHAT, CDR2 FQNNGV, per germline. The CDR3 loop spans 14 amino acids. V trimming: 5 bases; J trimming: 3 bases; junction bases outside the gene matches: 6. The CDR3 nucleotides are TGTGCCAGCAGCCAAACAGGGGTCGAAGAGACCCAGTACTTC. Amino acid sequence: CASSQTGVEETQYF.

This clone appeared once. This sequence joins TRBV2 and TRBJ1-6, with 8 positions matching TRBD1. V was clipped by 5 bases and J by 7 bases; unmatched bases: 4. The CDR3 has 14 amino acids. CDR1 SNHLY and CDR2 FYNNEI come from the germline V gene. CDR3 DNA: TGTGCCAGCAGTCTAGACAGGGGAAATTCACCCCTCCACTTT. It codes for CASSLDRGNSPLHF. The complete variable domain, with remaining parts taken from reference TRBV2 and TRBJ1-6, reads EPEVTQTPSHQVTQMGQEVILRCVPISNHLYFYWYRQILGQKVEFLVSFYNNEISEKSEIFDDQFSVERPDGSNFTLKIRSTKLEDSAMYFCASSLDRGNSPLHFGNGTRLTVT.

V gene TRBV7-6 combines with J gene TRBJ2-1, with D perhaps TRBD1 (6 bases). V dropped 5 bases and J dropped 3 bases, with 8 bases sitting between them. The CDR3 consists of 13 residues. Germline V gene lookup returns CDR1 SGHVS and CDR2 FNYEAQ. The chain's CDR3 is CASSNRVYNEQFF. The CDR3 DNA reads TGTGCCAGCAGCAACAGGGTCTACAATGAGCAGTTCTTC.

This clone was counted a single time. The V gene is TRBV4-1, the J gene TRBJ2-7; 7 bases match TRBD2. CDR3 length: 16 residues. Per the germline V gene, CDR1 is MGHRA and CDR2 is YSYEKL. Trimming removed 4 bases from V and 2 bases from J; junction bases left unmatched: 11. CDR3 protein: CASSLQKSGNPYEQYF. The CDR3 DNA reads as TGCGCCAGCAGCCTCCAGAAGAGCGGGAACCCCTACGAGCAGTACTTC.

This clone has a single count. The chain recombines TRBV5-4 with TRBJ1-2; TRBD1 might be the D (6 bases). Trimming stripped 1 base from V and 7 bases from J, with 17 bases between. The CDR3 sequence is 15 residues long. Per the germline V gene, CDR1 is SGHNT and CDR2 is YYREEE (reference sequence). CDR3 nucleotide sequence: TGTGCCAGCAGCTTGAGTACAGGGCTTCGAGGTGGCTACACCTTC. This encodes CASSLSTGLRGGYTF. Using reference TRBV5-4 and TRBJ1-2 for the parts outside the CDR3, the full variable domain is ETGVTQSPTHLIKTRGQQVTLRCSSQSGHNTVSWYQQALGQGPQFIFQYYREEENGRGNFPPRFSGLQFPNYSSELNVNALELDDSALYLCASSLSTGLRGGYTFGSGTRLTVV.

The chain employs TRBV18 and TRBJ1-2; D is uncertain. The CDR3 loop spans 15 amino acids. The germline V and J ends were trimmed by 3 bases and 0 bases, with 11 bases remaining between them. In germline, CDR1 is KGHSH, CDR2 LQKENI. For the CDR3, the DNA is TGTGCCAGCTCACCGAACCTATCACCTAACTATGGCTACACCTTC. Protein sequence: CASSPNLSPNYGYTF.

The chain has TRBV19 and TRBJ2-1; 11 nucleotides line up with TRBD2. CDR3 length: 15 amino acids. Germline V gene data show CDR1 as LNHDA and CDR2 as SQIVND (reference sequence). V dropped 5 bases and J dropped 4; count of bases not matched to a gene: 4. In DNA, the CDR3 is TGTGCCAGTAGTCAACTAGCGGGGGCGTACAATGAGCAGTTCTTC. The encoded protein is CASSQLAGAYNEQFF.

Written as DNA, the CDR3 is TGTGCCAGCAGCTCACCGGGAGGATCCTACGAGCAGTACTTC. Encoded protein: CASSSPGGSYEQYF. The V gene is TRBV11-2, the J gene TRBJ2-7, with 7 positions matching TRBD2. The junction had 4 bases not matched to a gene; V was cut back by 4 bases and J by 1 base. There are 14 residues in the CDR3. CDR1 and CDR2 from the germline V gene are SGHAT and FQNNGV.